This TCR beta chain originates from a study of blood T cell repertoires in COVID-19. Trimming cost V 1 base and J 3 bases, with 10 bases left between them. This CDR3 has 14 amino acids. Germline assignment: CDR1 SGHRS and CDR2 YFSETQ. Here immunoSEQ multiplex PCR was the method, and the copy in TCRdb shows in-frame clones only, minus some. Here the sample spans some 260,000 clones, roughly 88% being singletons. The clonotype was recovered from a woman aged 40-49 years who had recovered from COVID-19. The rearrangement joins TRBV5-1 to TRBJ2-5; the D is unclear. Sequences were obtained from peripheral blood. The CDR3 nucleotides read TGCGCCAGCAGCTTGAGTACAGCTAAAGAGACCCAGTACTTC. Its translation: CASSLSTAKETQYF.